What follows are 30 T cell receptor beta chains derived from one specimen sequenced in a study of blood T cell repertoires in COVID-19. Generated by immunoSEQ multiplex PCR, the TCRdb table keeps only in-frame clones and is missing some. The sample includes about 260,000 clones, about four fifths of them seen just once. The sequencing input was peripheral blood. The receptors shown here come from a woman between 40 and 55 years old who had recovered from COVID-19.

DNA of the CDR3: TGCGCCAGCAGCTTGGCCGGGGGAGATAGCAATCAGCCCCAGCATTTT. Amino acids: CASSLAGGDSNQPQHF. The rearrangement uses TRBV5-1 and TRBJ1-5; TRBD1 is a possible D gene (5 bases). This CDR3 has 16 residues. The germline V gene encodes CDR1 SGHRS and CDR2 YFSETQ. V lost 0 bases and J lost 0, with 10 bases in between.

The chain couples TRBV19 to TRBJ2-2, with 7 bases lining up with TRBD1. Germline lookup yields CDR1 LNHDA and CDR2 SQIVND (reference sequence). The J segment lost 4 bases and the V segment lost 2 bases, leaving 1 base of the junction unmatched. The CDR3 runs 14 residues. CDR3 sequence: CASSIRGPTGELFF. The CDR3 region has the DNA TGTGCCAGTAGTATAAGGGGGCCCACCGGGGAGCTGTTTTTT.

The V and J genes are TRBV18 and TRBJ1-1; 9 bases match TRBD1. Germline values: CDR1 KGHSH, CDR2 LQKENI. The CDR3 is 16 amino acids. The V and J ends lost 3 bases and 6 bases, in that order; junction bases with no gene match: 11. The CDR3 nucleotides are TGTGCCAGCTCACCTTCTAGGACAGGGGACAAGGCTGAAGCTTTCTTT. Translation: CASSPSRTGDKAEAFF.

The CDR3 nucleotides read TGTGCCAGCAGTGCCGGACAGGGAGTTTCCTATAGCAATCAGCCCCAGCATTTT. Translated, it gives CASSAGQGVSYSNQPQHF. The chain uses TRBV6-1 and TRBJ1-5; 8 positions match TRBD1. This CDR3 has 18 amino acids. From germline, CDR1 is MNHNS and CDR2 SASEGT. V lost 4 bases to trimming and J lost 0 bases; unmatched junction nucleotides: 11.

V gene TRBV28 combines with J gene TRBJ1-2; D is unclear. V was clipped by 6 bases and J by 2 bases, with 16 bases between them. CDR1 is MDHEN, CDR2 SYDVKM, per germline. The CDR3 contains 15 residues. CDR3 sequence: CASSNPAGSNYGYTF. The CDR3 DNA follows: TGTGCCAGCAGCAATCCGGCGGGATCGAACTATGGCTACACCTTC.

The CDR3 spells CASSVGRGTDTQYF. CDR3 DNA: TGTGCCAGCAGTGTAGGCAGGGGCACAGATACGCAGTATTTT. The V gene is TRBV2, the J gene TRBJ2-3; tentatively, D is TRBD1 (5 bases). Germline values: CDR1 SNHLY, CDR2 FYNNEI. This CDR3 region has 14 residues. V lost 4 bases and J 1 base, leaving 9 bases between the germline ends.

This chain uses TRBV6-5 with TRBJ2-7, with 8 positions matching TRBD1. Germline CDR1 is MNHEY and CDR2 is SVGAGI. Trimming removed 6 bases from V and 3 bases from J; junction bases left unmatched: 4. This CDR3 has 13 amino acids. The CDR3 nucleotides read TGTGCCAGCAGGGTGGACAGGGACTACGAGCAGTACTTC. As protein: CASRVDRDYEQYF.

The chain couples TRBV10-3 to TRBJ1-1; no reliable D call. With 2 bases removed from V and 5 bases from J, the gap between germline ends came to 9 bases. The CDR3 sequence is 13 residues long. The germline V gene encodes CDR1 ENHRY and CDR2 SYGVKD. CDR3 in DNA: TGTGCCATCAGTGAGCGTAAAGAGACTGAAGCTTTCTTT. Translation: CAISERKETEAFF.

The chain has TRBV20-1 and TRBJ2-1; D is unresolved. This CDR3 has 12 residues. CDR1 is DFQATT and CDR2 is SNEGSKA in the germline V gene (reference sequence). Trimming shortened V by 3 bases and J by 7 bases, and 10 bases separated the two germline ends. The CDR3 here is CSASYGLNEQFF. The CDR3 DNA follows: TGCAGTGCTAGTTACGGTTTGAATGAGCAGTTCTTC.

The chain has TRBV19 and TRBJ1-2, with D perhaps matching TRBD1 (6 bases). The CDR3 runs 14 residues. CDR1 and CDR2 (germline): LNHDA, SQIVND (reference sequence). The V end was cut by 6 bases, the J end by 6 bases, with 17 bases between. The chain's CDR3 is CASRRGGGRDGYTF. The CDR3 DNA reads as TGTGCCAGTAGAAGGGGCGGGGGGCGAGATGGCTACACCTTC.

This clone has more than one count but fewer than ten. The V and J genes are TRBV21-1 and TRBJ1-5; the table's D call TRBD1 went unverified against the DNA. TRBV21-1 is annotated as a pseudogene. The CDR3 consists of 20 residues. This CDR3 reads CASSKGRTGRGQEVNQPQHF. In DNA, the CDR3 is TGTGCCAGCAGCAAAGGCCGGACAGGACGGGGACAGGAGGTCAATCAGCCCCAGCATTTT.

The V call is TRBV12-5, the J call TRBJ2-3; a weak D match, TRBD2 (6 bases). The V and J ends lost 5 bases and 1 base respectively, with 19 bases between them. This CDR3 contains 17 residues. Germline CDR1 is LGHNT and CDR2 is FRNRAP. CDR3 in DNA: TGTGCTAGTGGTGCGGGCCTTGGCGGGGACGGCACAGATACGCAGTATTTT. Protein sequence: CASGAGLGGDGTDTQYF. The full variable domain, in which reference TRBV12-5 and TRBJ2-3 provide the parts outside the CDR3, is DARVTQTPRHKVTEMGQEVTMRCQPILGHNTVFWYRQTMMQGLELLAYFRNRAPLDDSGMPKDRFSAEMPDATLATLKIQPSEPRDSAVYFCASGAGLGGDGTDTQYFGPGTRLTVL.

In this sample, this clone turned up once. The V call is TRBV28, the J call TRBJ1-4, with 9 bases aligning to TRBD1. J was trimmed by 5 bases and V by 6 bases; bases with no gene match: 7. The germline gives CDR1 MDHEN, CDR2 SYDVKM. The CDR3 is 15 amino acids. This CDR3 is CASRTRTGENEKLFF. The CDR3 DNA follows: TGTGCCAGCAGAACCCGGACAGGGGAAAATGAAAAACTGTTTTTT. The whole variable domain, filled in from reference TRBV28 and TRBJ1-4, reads DVKVTQSSRYLVKRTGEKVFLECVQDMDHENMFWYRQDPGLGLRLIYFSYDVKMKEKGDIPEGYSVSREKKERFSLILESASTNQTSMYLCASRTRTGENEKLFFGSGTQLSVL.

The CDR3 DNA sequence: TGCGCCAGCAGGACGTCAGGGGATAGCAATCAGCCCCAGCATTTT. This sequence encodes CASRTSGDSNQPQHF. The chain recombines TRBV5-1 with TRBJ1-5; a possible D gene is TRBD1 (6 bases). V lost 5 bases, J lost 0 bases, and 12 bases lay in between. This CDR3 is 15 amino acids long. Germline loops: CDR1 SGHRS, CDR2 YFSETQ.

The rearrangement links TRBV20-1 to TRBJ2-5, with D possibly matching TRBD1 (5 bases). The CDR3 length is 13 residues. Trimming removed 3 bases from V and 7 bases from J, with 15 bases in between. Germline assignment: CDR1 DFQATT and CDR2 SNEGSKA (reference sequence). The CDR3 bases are TGCAGTGCTAGTCCGGAGATTCAGGGGACCCAGTACTTC. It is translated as CSASPEIQGTQYF.

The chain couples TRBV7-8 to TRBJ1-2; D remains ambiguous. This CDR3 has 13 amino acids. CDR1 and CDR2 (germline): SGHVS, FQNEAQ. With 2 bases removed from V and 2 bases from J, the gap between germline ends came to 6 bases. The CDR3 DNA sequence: TGTGCCAGCAGCTTAATGTCAAACTATGGCTACACCTTC. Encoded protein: CASSLMSNYGYTF.

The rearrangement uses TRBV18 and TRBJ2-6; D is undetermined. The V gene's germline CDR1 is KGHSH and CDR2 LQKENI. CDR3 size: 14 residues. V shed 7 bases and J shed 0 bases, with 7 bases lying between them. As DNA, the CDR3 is TGTGCCAGCTTCACCGGCTCTGGGGCCAACGTCCTGACTTTC. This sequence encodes CASFTGSGANVLTF.

Here the CDR3 DNA reads TGTGCCAGCTCACCACCGACAGATCTCTATGGCTACACCTTC. It specifies CASSPPTDLYGYTF. The V call is TRBV18, the J call TRBJ1-2; D might be TRBD1 (5 bases). From germline, CDR1 is KGHSH and CDR2 LQKENI. The germline V and J ends were trimmed by 0 bases and 4 bases, with 9 bases remaining between them. The CDR3 covers 14 residues. The full variable domain, with the rest looked up from reference TRBV18 and TRBJ1-2, is NAGVMQNPRHLVRRRGQEARLRCSPMKGHSHVYWYRQLPEEGLKFMVYLQKENIIDESGMPKERFSAEFPKEGPSILRIQQVVRGDSAAYFCASSPPTDLYGYTFGSGTRLTVV.

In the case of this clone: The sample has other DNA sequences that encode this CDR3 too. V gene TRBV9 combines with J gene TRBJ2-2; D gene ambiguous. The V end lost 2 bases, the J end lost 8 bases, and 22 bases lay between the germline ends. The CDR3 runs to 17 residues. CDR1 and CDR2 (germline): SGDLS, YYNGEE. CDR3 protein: CASSVGGRPEVLGELFF. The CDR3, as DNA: TGTGCCAGCAGCGTCGGTGGCAGACCAGAGGTCCTGGGGGAGCTGTTTTTT.

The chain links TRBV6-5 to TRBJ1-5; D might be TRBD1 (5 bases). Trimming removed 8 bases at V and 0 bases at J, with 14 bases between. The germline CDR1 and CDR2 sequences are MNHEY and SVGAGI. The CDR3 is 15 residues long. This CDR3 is CASPGGANSNQPQHF. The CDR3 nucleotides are TGTGCCAGCCCGGGGGGAGCTAATAGCAATCAGCCCCAGCATTTT.

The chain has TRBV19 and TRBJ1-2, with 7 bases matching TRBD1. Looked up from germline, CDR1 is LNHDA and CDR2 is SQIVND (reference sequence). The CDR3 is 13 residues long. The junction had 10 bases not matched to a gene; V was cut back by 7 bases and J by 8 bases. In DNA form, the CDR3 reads TGTGCCAGTAATGCCAGGGGGTTCTTCGGCTACACCTTC. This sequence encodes CASNARGFFGYTF.

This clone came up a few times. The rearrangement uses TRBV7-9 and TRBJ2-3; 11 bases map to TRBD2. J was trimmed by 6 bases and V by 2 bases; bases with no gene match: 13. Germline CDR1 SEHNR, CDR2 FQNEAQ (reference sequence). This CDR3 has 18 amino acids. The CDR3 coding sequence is TGTGCCAGCAGCTTATCGGTTGGTAGCGGGGGGGCCTCGGATACGCAGTATTTT. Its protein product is CASSLSVGSGGASDTQYF.

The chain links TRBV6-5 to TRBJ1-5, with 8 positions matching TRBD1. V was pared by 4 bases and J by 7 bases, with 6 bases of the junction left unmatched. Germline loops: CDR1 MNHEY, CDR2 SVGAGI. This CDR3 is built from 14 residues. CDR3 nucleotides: TGTGCCAGCAGTTCACTCGGGACAGGCCAGCCCCAGCATTTT. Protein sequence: CASSSLGTGQPQHF.

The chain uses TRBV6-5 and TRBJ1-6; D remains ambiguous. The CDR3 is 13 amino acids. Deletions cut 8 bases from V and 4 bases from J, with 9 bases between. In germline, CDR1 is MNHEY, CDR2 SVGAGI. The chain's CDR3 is CASQEVYNSPLHF. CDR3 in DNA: TGTGCCAGCCAGGAGGTTTATAATTCACCCCTCCACTTT.

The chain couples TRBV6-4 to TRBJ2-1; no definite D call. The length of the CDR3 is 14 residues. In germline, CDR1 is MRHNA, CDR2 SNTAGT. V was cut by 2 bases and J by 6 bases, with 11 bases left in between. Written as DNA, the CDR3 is TGTGCCAGCAGTGACGGCTTTAGGAGCAATGAGCAGTTCTTC. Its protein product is CASSDGFRSNEQFF.

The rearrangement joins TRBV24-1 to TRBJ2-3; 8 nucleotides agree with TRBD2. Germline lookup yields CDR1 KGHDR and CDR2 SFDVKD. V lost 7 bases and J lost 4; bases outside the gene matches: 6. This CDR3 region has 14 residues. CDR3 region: CATSLAGLSDTQYF. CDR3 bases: TGTGCCACCAGCTTAGCGGGGCTTTCAGATACGCAGTATTTT.

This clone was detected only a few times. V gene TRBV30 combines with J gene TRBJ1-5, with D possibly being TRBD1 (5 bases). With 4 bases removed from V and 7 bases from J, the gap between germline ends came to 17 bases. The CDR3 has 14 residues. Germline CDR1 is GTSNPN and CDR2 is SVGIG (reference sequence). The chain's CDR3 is CAWTSGTGGQPQHF. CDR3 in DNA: TGTGCCTGGACCTCCGGGACCGGAGGGCAGCCCCAGCATTTT.

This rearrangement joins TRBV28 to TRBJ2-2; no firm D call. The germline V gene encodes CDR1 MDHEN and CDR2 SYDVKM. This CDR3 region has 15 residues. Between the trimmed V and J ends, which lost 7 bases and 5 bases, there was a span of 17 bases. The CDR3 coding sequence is TGTGCCAGCAATCTTAAAACCGGTTTTACCGGGGAGCTGTTTTTT. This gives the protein CASNLKTGFTGELFF.

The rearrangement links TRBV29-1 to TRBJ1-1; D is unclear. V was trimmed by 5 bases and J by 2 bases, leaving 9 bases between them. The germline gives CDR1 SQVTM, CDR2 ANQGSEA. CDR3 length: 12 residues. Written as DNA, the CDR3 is TGCAGCGTTTATGGCGGTAACACTGAAGCTTTCTTT. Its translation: CSVYGGNTEAFF.

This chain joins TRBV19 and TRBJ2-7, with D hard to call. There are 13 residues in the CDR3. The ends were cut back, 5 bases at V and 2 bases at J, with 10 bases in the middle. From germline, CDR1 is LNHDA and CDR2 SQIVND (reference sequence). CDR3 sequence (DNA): TGTGCCAGTAGTTCCGACTTGCCCTACGAGCAGTACTTC. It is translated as CASSSDLPYEQYF. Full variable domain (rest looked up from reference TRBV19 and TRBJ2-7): DGGITQSPKYLFRKEGQNVTLSCEQNLNHDAMYWYRQDPGQGLRLIYYSQIVNDFQKGDIAEGYSVSREKKESFPLTVTSAQKNPTAFYLCASSSDLPYEQYFGPGTRLTVT.